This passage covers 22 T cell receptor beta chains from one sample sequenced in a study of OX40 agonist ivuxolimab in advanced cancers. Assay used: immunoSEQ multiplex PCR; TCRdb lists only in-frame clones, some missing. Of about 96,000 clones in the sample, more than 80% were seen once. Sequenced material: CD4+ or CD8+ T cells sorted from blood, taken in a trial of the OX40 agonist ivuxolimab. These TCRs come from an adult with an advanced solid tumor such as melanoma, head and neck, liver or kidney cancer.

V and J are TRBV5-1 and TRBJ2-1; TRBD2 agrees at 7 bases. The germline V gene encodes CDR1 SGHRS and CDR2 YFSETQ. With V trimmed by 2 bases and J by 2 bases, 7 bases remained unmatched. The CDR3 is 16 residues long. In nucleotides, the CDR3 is TGCGCCAGCAGCTTAAATGAGGCGGGAGCCTACAATGAGCAGTTCTTC. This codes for CASSLNEAGAYNEQFF.

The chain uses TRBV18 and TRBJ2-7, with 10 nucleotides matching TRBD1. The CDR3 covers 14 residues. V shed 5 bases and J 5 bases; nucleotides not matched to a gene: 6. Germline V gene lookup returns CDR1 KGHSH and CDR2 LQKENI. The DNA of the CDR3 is TGTGCCAGCTCATGGACAGGGGGTAAGGACGAGCAGTACTTC. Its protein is CASSWTGGKDEQYF.

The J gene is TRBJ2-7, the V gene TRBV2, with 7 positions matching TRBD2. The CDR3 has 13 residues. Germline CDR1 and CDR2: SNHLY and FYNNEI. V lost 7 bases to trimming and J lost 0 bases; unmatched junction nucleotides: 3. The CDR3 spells CASKSGASYEQYF. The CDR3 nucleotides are TGTGCCAGCAAAAGCGGGGCCTCCTACGAGCAGTACTTC.

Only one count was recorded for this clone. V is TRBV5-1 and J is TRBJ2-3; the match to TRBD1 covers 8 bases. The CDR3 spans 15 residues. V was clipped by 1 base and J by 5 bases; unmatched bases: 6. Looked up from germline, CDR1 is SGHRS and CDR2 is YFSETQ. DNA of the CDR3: TGCGCCAGCAGCTTGCAAACAGGGGGTGAAGATACGCAGTATTTT. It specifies CASSLQTGGEDTQYF. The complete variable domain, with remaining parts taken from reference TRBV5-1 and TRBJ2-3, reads KAGVTQTPRYLIKTRGQQVTLSCSPISGHRSVSWYQQTPGQGLQFLFEYFSETQRNKGNFPGRFSGRQFSNSRSEMNVSTLELGDSALYLCASSLQTGGEDTQYFGPGTRLTVL.

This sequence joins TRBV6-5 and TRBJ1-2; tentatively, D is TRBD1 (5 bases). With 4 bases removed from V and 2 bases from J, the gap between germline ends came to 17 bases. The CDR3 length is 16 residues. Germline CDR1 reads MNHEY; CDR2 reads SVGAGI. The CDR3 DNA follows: TGTGCCAGCAGTTCCCTTGGGGGGATGGGGAACTATGGCTACACCTTC. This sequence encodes CASSSLGGMGNYGYTF.

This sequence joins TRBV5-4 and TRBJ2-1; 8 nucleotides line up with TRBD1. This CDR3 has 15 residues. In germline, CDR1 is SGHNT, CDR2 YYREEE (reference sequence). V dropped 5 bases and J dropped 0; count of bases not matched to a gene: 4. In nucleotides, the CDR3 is TGTGCCAGCAGGACAGGGGCTAGCTCCTACAATGAGCAGTTCTTC. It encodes CASRTGASSYNEQFF.

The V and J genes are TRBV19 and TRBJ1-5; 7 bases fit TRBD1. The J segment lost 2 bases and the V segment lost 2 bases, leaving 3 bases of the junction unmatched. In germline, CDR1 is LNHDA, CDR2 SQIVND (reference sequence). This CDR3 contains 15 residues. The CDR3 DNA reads TGTGCCAGTAGTATAAGGGGGCTAGGCAATCAGCCCCAGCATTTT. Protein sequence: CASSIRGLGNQPQHF.

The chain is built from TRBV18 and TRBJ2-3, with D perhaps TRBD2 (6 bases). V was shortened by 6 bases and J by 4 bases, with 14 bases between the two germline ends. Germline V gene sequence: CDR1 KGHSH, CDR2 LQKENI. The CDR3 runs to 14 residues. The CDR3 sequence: CASSPGWRADTQYF. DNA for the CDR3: TGTGCCAGCTCGCCTGGTTGGAGGGCAGATACGCAGTATTTT.

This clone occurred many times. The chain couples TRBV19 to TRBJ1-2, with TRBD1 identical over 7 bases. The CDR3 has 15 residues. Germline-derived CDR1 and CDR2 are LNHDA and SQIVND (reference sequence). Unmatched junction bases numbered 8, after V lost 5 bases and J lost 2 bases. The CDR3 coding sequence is TGTGCCAGTAGTTTCATCCGGGACAGAAACTATGGCTACACCTTC. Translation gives CASSFIRDRNYGYTF.

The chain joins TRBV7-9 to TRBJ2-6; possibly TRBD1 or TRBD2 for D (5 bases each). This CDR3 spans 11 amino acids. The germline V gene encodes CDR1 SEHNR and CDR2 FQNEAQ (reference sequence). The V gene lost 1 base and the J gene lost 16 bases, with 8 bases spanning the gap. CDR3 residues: CASSLEGPLTF. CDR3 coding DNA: TGTGCCAGCAGCTTAGAGGGACCACTGACTTTC.

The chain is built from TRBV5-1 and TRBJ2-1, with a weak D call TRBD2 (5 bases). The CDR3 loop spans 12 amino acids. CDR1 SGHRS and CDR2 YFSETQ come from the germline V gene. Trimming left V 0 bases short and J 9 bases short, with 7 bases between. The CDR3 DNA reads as TGCGCCAGCAGCTTGGAACGGGGTGAGCAGTTCTTC. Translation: CASSLERGEQFF.

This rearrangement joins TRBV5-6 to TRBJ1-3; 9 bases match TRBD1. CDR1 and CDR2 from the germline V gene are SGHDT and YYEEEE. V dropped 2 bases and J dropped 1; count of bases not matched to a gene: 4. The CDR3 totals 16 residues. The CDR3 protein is CASSFPGTGSGNTIYF. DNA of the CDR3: TGTGCCAGCAGCTTTCCCGGGACAGGGTCTGGAAACACCATATATTTT.

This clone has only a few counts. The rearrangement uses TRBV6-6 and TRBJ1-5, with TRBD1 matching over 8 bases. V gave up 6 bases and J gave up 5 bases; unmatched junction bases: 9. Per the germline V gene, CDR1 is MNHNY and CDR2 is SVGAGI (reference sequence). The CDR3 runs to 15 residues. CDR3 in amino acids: CASRPGQGWDQPQHF. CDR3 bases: TGTGCCAGCAGACCTGGACAGGGATGGGATCAGCCCCAGCATTTT.

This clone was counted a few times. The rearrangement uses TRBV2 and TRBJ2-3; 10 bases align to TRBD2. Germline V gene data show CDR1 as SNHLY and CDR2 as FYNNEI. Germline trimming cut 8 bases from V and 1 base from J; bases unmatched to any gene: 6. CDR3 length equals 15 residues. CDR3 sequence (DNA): TGTGCCAGCGCGGGGACTAGCGTGGGCACAGATACGCAGTATTTT. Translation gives CASAGTSVGTDTQYF.

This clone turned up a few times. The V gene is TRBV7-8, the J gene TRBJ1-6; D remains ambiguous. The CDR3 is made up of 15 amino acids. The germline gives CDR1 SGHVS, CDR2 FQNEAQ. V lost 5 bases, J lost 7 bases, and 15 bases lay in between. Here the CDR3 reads CASSIRGPVNSPLHF. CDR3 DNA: TGTGCCAGCAGCATTCGTGGACCGGTAAATTCACCCCTCCACTTT.

The CDR3 DNA sequence: TGTGCCAGCAGCAAGAGGTATAGCAATCAGCCCCAGCATTTT. Translation gives CASSKRYSNQPQHF. The rearrangement joins TRBV21-1 to TRBJ1-5. TRBV21-1 is classified as a pseudogene. CDR3 length: 14 amino acids.

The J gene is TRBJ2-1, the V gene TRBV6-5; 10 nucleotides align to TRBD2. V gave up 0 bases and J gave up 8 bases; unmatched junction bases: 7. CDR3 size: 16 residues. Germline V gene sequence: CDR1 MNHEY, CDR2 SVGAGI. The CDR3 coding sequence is TGTGCCAGCAGTTACTCTGAAGCGGGAGGGTGGTATGAGCAGTTCTTC. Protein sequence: CASSYSEAGGWYEQFF.

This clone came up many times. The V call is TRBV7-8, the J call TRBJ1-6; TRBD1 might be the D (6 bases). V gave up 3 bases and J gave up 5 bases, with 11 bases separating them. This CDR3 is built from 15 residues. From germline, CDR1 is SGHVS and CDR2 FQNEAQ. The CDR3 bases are TGTGCCAGCAGCTTCTTACAGGGTGATAATTCACCCCTCCACTTT. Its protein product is CASSFLQGDNSPLHF.

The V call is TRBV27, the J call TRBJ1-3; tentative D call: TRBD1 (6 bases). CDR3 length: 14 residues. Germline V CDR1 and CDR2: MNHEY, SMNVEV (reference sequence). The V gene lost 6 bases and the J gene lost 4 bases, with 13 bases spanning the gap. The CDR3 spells CASSRSDRGNTIYF. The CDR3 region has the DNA TGTGCCAGCAGCCGCTCGGACAGAGGAAACACCATATATTTT.

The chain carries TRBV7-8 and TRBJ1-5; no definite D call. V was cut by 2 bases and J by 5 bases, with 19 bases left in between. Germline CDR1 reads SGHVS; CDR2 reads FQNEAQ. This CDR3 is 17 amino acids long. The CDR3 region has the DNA TGTGCCAGCAGCTTACTGTCGTTAGGAAGCTCTCATCAGCCCCAGCATTTT. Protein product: CASSLLSLGSSHQPQHF.

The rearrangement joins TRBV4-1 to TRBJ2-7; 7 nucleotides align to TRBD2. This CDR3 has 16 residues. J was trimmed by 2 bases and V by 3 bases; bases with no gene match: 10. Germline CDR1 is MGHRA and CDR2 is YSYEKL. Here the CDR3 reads CASSHFAGVAAYEQYF. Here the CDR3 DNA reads TGCGCCAGCAGCCATTTCGCGGGGGTGGCAGCCTACGAGCAGTACTTC.

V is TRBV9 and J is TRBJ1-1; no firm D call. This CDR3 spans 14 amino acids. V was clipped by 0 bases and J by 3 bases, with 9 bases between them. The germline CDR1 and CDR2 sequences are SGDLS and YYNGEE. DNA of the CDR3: TGTGCCAGCAGCGTAGCTTGGGGTGACACTGAAGCTTTCTTT. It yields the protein CASSVAWGDTEAFF.